This entry lists 25 T cell receptor beta chains sequenced from one sample in a study of T-cell memory formation after mild COVID-19. TCRdb used MiXCR to reprocess the 5' RACE reads, holding one entry per CDR3 protein. Of approximately 50,000 distinct CDR3 sequences listed, 12% were seen once; the top ten hold approximately 24%. The sample taken for sequencing was PBMCs or a T cell subset sorted from them (not recorded which). The receptors here all came from a man aged 18-30 years who had mild COVID-19 (a few samples of this study predate the infection). Cell type and time point are not known.

V and J are TRBV5-8 and TRBJ2-7, with 8 bases fitting TRBD1. Unmatched junction bases numbered 10, after V lost 5 bases and J lost 3 bases. The CDR3 is made up of 15 amino acids. CDR1 and CDR2 (germline): SGHTS, YDEGEE. CDR3 loop: CASSLDRGLIYEQYF. The CDR3 DNA follows: TGTGCCAGCAGTCTTGACAGGGGTCTTATCTACGAGCAGTACTTC.

This clonotype has just a few counts. The chain employs TRBV7-3 and TRBJ2-7, with 8 nucleotides matching TRBD1. The trim removed 5 bases at V and 4 bases at J, leaving 7 bases unmatched. Germline-derived CDR1 and CDR2 are SGHTA and FQGTGA. This CDR3 comprises 14 residues. CDR3 in amino acids: CASSRTGTGYEQYF. The CDR3 DNA reads as TGTGCCAGCAGCCGGACAGGGACGGGATACGAGCAGTACTTC.

This clonotype has more than one count but fewer than ten. The chain combines TRBV12-5 with TRBJ1-1, with TRBD1 as a possible D gene (5 bases). V shed 0 bases and J shed 1 base, with 12 bases lying between them. This CDR3 region has 16 residues. Germline CDR1 and CDR2: LGHNT and FRNRAP. CDR3 sequence reads: CASGLVGADPNTEAFF. In nucleotides, the CDR3 is TGTGCTAGTGGTTTGGTTGGGGCGGACCCGAACACTGAAGCTTTCTTT.

This clonotype was seen ten or more times. This sequence joins TRBV4-3 and TRBJ2-7; no definite D call. V was trimmed by 1 base and J by 6 bases, leaving 7 bases between them. The CDR3 consists of 12 residues. The germline V gene encodes CDR1 LGHNA and CDR2 YSLEER. The CDR3 DNA is TGCGCCAGCAGCCAAGGAGGCTCCGAGCAGTACTTC. It codes for CASSQGGSEQYF.

This clonotype was observed a few times. The V and J genes are TRBV5-6 and TRBJ2-3, with D perhaps matching TRBD1 or TRBD2 (5 bases each). Germline V gene sequence: CDR1 SGHDT, CDR2 YYEEEE. The CDR3 spans 17 residues. V lost 2 bases and J 3 bases, leaving 19 bases between the germline ends. CDR3 residues: CASSFGLRGPPTDTQYF. The DNA of the CDR3 is TGTGCCAGCAGCTTCGGTCTACGGGGACCACCTACAGATACGCAGTATTTT.

This clonotype was seen many times. The V call is TRBV5-4, the J call TRBJ2-7; possible D gene TRBD1, 5 bases. Per the germline V gene, CDR1 is SGHNT and CDR2 is YYREEE (reference sequence). V dropped 2 bases and J dropped 1 base, with 16 bases sitting between them. This CDR3 region has 16 residues. Here the CDR3 reads CASSFGFDSPSYEQYF. The CDR3 DNA reads TGTGCCAGCAGCTTTGGGTTTGACAGCCCATCCTACGAGCAGTACTTC.

This clonotype showed up just a few times. The chain couples TRBV4-3 to TRBJ2-2; D is undetermined. The CDR3 has 15 amino acids. Germline values: CDR1 LGHNA, CDR2 YSLEER. Trimming removed 4 bases from V and 6 bases from J, with 15 bases in between. CDR3 loop: CASSPRPVQSGELFF. Here the CDR3 DNA reads TGCGCCAGCAGCCCACGACCAGTACAGTCCGGGGAGCTGTTTTTT.

The gene calls are TRBV24-1 and TRBJ2-3; a possible D gene is TRBD1 (6 bases). Germline V lookup: CDR1 KGHDR, CDR2 SFDVKD. This CDR3 is 12 amino acids long. V gave up 4 bases and J gave up 7 bases, with 8 bases separating them. The CDR3 protein is CATSEQGYTQYF. For the CDR3, the DNA is TGTGCCACCAGTGAACAGGGCTATACGCAGTATTTT.

The table lists this clonotype with a few counts. The chain couples TRBV12-3 or TRBV12-4 to TRBJ2-1; D gene uncertain. V was cut by 6 bases and J by 9 bases, with 12 bases left in between. The CDR3 totals 12 residues. In DNA form, the CDR3 reads TGTGCCAGCAGCCCGAACACCGTTGAGCAGTTCTTC. This sequence encodes CASSPNTVEQFF.

V gene TRBV6-5 combines with J gene TRBJ2-5; TRBD2 aligns across 7 bases. CDR3 size: 15 residues. The germline V gene has CDR1 MNHEY and CDR2 SVGAGI. J was trimmed by 3 bases and V by 6 bases; bases with no gene match: 10. The CDR3 DNA follows: TGTGCCAGCAGACGTCTTGGGGGGGGGGAAGAGACCCAGTACTTC. It encodes CASRRLGGGEETQYF.

V is TRBV27 and J is TRBJ2-5; D unclear. CDR1 is MNHEY and CDR2 is SMNVEV in the germline V gene (reference sequence). The CDR3 is made up of 14 amino acids. Deletions cut 6 bases from V and 2 bases from J, with 13 bases between. The CDR3 region is CASRGWGPQETQYF. DNA for the CDR3: TGTGCCAGCAGGGGGTGGGGTCCTCAAGAGACCCAGTACTTC.

The chain has TRBV2 and TRBJ2-1; tentative D call: TRBD2 (5 bases). Germline V gives CDR1 SNHLY, CDR2 FYNNEI. This CDR3 region has 12 residues. The V end was cut by 7 bases, the J end by 12 bases, with 16 bases between. The CDR3 loop reads CASKRLAEVQFF. CDR3 bases: TGTGCCAGCAAGAGGCTAGCCGAAGTGCAGTTCTTC.

The chain couples TRBV5-1 to TRBJ2-1, with no clear D. CDR3 length equals 10 residues. The germline V gene encodes CDR1 SGHRS and CDR2 YFSETQ. V lost 2 bases, J lost 10 bases, and 4 bases lay in between. CDR3 DNA sequence: TGCGCCAGCAGCTTCGGGGAGCAGTTCTTC. Amino acid sequence: CASSFGEQFF.

This clonotype was counted at least ten times. The chain employs TRBV20-1 and TRBJ2-4; a possible D gene is TRBD2 (5 bases). Trimming removed 6 bases from V and 2 bases from J, with 11 bases in between. Per the germline V gene, CDR1 is DFQATT and CDR2 is SNEGSKA (reference sequence). This CDR3 contains 13 residues. DNA of the CDR3: TGCAGTGCAGAAGGACTGCCCAAAAACATTCAGTACTTC. Amino acids: CSAEGLPKNIQYF.

Ten or more counts support this clonotype. The V call is TRBV20-1, the J call TRBJ2-3; D perhaps matches TRBD2 (6 bases). Germline V gene sequence: CDR1 DFQATT, CDR2 SNEGSKA (reference sequence). Trimming shortened V by 1 base and J by 5 bases, and 10 bases separated the two germline ends. This CDR3 is 13 amino acids long. The CDR3 here is CSARGGLKDTQYF. CDR3 bases: TGCAGTGCTAGAGGGGGACTTAAAGATACGCAGTATTTT.

The chain is built from TRBV12-3 or TRBV12-4 and TRBJ2-2; 8 bases are shared with TRBD2. V dropped 3 bases and J dropped 8; count of bases not matched to a gene: 5. This CDR3 region has 14 residues. The chain's CDR3 is CASSFWSGGGELFF. DNA for the CDR3: TGTGCCAGCAGTTTTTGGAGCGGGGGAGGGGAGCTGTTTTTT.

This clonotype was observed a handful of times. The chain combines TRBV5-1 with TRBJ1-3, with D unresolved. Germline V lookup: CDR1 SGHRS, CDR2 YFSETQ. The CDR3 length is 14 residues. Trimming cost V 0 bases and J 9 bases, with 13 bases left between them. CDR3 DNA sequence: TGCGCCAGCAGCTTGGAGTCGGCCAGCCGCACCATATATTTT. This gives the protein CASSLESASRTIYF.

This clonotype showed up many times. The V call is TRBV12-3 or TRBV12-4, the J call TRBJ2-3; D unclear. CDR3 size: 11 residues. Trimming left V 3 bases short and J 10 bases short, with 8 bases between. CDR3 amino acids: CASSLANAQYF. For the CDR3, the DNA is TGTGCCAGCAGTTTGGCGAATGCGCAGTATTTT.

Ten or more counts support this clonotype. The chain is built from TRBV20-1 and TRBJ2-1, with TRBD2 matching over 11 bases. Looked up from germline, CDR1 is DFQATT and CDR2 is SNEGSKA (reference sequence). Trimming took 8 bases from V and 9 from J; bases not matched to a gene: 12. The CDR3 contains 14 residues. The CDR3 is CSSLAGGAQIEQFF. As DNA, the CDR3 is TGCAGTTCTTTAGCGGGGGGGGCCCAGATTGAGCAGTTCTTC.

This clonotype has more than one count but fewer than ten. V and J are TRBV7-2 and TRBJ2-3; D gene ambiguous. The CDR3 totals 12 residues. V lost 4 bases, J lost 6 bases, and 8 bases lay in between. Germline V lookup: CDR1 SGHTA, CDR2 FQGNSA. This chain's CDR3 is CASSWPMDTQYF. CDR3 nucleotides: TGTGCCAGCAGCTGGCCAATGGATACGCAGTATTTT.

This clonotype was recorded many times. The chain carries TRBV9 and TRBJ2-2, with D unclear. The CDR3 covers 16 residues. Germline V CDR1 and CDR2: SGDLS, YYNGEE. The V end was cut by 7 bases, the J end by 4 bases, with 20 bases between. CDR3 amino acids: CASSARRVKSTGELFF. CDR3 bases: TGTGCCAGCTCCGCGCGAAGGGTAAAGAGCACCGGGGAGCTGTTTTTT.

The chain couples TRBV7-8 to TRBJ2-7; D is ambiguous. The germline V gene encodes CDR1 SGHVS and CDR2 FQNEAQ. The V and J ends lost 1 base and 2 bases respectively, with 12 bases between them. The CDR3 covers 15 residues. CDR3 loop: CASSLVPGQAYEQYF. CDR3 nucleotides: TGTGCCAGCAGCTTAGTCCCAGGTCAAGCCTACGAGCAGTACTTC.

This clonotype was seen a handful of times. The chain links TRBV4-3 to TRBJ2-5; 7 positions agree with TRBD1. Trimming at V came to 0 bases and at J to 5 bases, leaving 6 bases not matched to a gene. The V gene's germline CDR1 is LGHNA and CDR2 YSLEER. This CDR3 comprises 15 residues. CDR3 sequence reads: CASSQEGGWDETQYF. CDR3 DNA: TGCGCCAGCAGCCAAGAAGGGGGCTGGGACGAGACCCAGTACTTC.

This clonotype came up many times. V and J are TRBV5-1 and TRBJ2-1; the match to TRBD2 covers 13 bases. V lost 4 bases to trimming and J lost 9 bases; unmatched junction nucleotides: 10. This CDR3 is built from 16 residues. Looked up from germline, CDR1 is SGHRS and CDR2 is YFSETQ. CDR3 sequence: CASSRITSGGAGEQFF. Written as DNA, the CDR3 is TGCGCCAGCAGCCGGATTACTAGCGGGGGGGCTGGTGAGCAGTTCTTC.

This clonotype occurred once. The chain has TRBV5-6 and TRBJ1-1, with unresolved D. Germline CDR1 and CDR2: SGHDT and YYEEEE. The CDR3 length is 15 residues. V was cut by 6 bases and J by 0 bases, with 15 bases left in between. The CDR3 nucleotides are TGTGCCAGCACGCCGAACAGTCGTATGAACACTGAAGCTTTCTTT. Translation gives CASTPNSRMNTEAFF.